The present TCR beta chain was sequenced within a study of shared clonotypes between healthy human individuals. Study-level points and caveats: What rarefaction showed was incomplete sorted-subset sequencing despite large depth. Naive CD4 clonotype sharing across several donors was about 5%.

Only one count was recorded for this clone. No antigen is known for it. Other DNA sequences in the sample encode the same CDR3. Generated by immunoSEQ multiplex PCR, the TCRdb table keeps only in-frame clones and is missing some. The sample has 2 million to 2.5 million clones; nearly 97% are singletons. Germline CDR1 is SGHVS and CDR2 is FQNEAQ. Trimming stripped 2 bases from V and 0 bases from J, with 5 bases between. This CDR3 region has 13 residues. The TCR comes from a man aged 18 to 30 in good health. The chain uses TRBV7-8 and TRBJ2-7; D not resolved. The specimen was naive CD4+ T cells sorted from blood. The subset is: CD45RA+ positively selected. The CDR3 DNA is TGTGCCAGCAGCTTAACAACCTCCTACGAGCAGTACTTC. This sequence encodes CASSLTTSYEQYF.